The 2 T cell receptor beta chains given below trace back to one sample, sequenced in a study of CD8 T cells in Susac syndrome (dated by TCRdb to the late 2010s). Libraries were made using the immunoSEQ multiplex PCR assay. RNA was extracted using the RNeasy kit, and about 0.45 to 1 ug of the RNA was reverse transcribed with random hexamers. TCRdb trimmed public reads at Q25 via fastp, called clones via MiXCR and kept in-frame beta chains. Each entry merges the rows of one CDR3 protein and shows their most common DNA and genes. The sample table contains almost 450,000 distinct CDR3 sequences; only one count was recorded for approximately 85% of them. The ten largest clones represent approximately 0.12% of the sample. What was sequenced was CD8+ T cells from PBMCs. These receptors all come from a human donor with multiple sclerosis.

This rearrangement joins TRBV19 to TRBJ2-1, with unresolved D. This CDR3 spans 14 amino acids. The ends were cut back, 0 bases at V and 3 bases at J, with 6 bases in the middle. Looked up from germline, CDR1 is LNHDA and CDR2 is SQIVND (reference sequence). The chain's CDR3 is CASSIDGDYNEQFF. In DNA form, the CDR3 reads TGTGCCAGTAGTATAGATGGGGACTACAATGAGCAGTTCTTC. The variable domain in full, completed from reference TRBV19 and TRBJ2-1, reads DGGITQSPKYLFRKEGQNVTLSCEQNLNHDAMYWYRQDPGQGLRLIYYSQIVNDFQKGDIAEGYSVSREKKESFPLTVTSAQKNPTAFYLCASSIDGDYNEQFFGPGTRLTVL.

The chain links TRBV12-3 or TRBV12-4 to TRBJ2-1; 7 nucleotides align to TRBD2. The V segment lost 3 bases and the J segment 10 bases; nucleotides outside the gene matches: 6. This CDR3 is built from 13 residues. CDR3 region: CASSFVGAGEQFF. CDR3 DNA: TGTGCCAGCAGTTTTGTCGGAGCGGGGGAGCAGTTCTTC.